This T cell receptor (beta chain) was sequenced for a study of blood T cells in healthy people across ages. Total RNA amounts of at least 6 micrograms were extracted per sample. Study-level findings and limits: Across the age range, TCR beta diversity per million T cells fell in a roughly linear way. Unsorted PBMC material precluded a definitive naive versus antigen-experienced comparison.

About this clonotype itself: Its antigen is not identified.

With a J-beta primer mix and a sample-barcoded 5' primer, a second PCR ran roughly 7 to 11 cycles. TCRdb re-derived calls from the 5' RACE reads in MiXCR, one entry per CDR3 protein. The sample has fewer than 800,000 distinct CDR3 sequences; approximately 31% are singletons. Sequenced material: blood. The sequence was collected from a woman older than 75 in good health.

CDR3 DNA sequence: TGCGCCAGCAGCCAAGGACTAGCGGGAGCGGCCTACAATGAGCAGTTCTTC. Its protein product is CASSQGLAGAAYNEQFF. The chain recombines TRBV4-3 with TRBJ2-1, with 12 bases identical to TRBD2. The CDR3 is 17 residues long. Germline values: CDR1 LGHNA, CDR2 YSLEER. The J segment lost 2 bases and the V segment lost 1 base, leaving 3 bases of the junction unmatched.